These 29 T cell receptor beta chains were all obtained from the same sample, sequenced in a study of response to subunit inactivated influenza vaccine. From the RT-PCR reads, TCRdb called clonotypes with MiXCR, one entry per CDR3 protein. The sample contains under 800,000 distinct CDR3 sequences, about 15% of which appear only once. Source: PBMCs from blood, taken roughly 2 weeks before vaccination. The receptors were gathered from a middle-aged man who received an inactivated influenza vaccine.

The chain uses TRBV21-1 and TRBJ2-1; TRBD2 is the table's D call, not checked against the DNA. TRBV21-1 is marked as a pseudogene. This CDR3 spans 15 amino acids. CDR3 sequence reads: CASSKLASQDNEQFF. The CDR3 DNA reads TGTGCCAGCAGCAAACTGGCTAGTCAAGACAATGAGCAGTTCTTC.

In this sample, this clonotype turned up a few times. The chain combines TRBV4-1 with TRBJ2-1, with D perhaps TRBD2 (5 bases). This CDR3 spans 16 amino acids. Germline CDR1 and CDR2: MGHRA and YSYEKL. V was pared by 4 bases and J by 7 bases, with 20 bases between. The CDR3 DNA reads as TGCGCCAGCAGCCTCGCGGCGGGTCCCCTGGCGAATGAGCAGTTCTTC. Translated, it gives CASSLAAGPLANEQFF.

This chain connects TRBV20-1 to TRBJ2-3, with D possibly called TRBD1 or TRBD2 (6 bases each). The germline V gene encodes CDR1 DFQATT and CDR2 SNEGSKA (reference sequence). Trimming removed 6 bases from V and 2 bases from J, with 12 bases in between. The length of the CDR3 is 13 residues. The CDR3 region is CSARRGHTDTQYF. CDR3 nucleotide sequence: TGCAGTGCCCGACGGGGGCACACAGATACGCAGTATTTT.

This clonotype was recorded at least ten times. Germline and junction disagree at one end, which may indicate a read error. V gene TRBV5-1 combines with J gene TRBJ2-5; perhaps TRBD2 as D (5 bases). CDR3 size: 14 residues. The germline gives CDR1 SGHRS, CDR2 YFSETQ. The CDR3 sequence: CASSPGGGQETQYF. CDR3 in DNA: TGTGCCAGCAGCCCAGGTGGAGGTCAAGAGACCCAGTACTTC.

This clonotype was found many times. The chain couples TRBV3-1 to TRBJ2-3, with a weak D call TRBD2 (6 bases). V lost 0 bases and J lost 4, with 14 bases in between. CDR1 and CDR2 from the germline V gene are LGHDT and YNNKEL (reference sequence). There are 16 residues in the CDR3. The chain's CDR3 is CASSQEGRIAADTQYF. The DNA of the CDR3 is TGTGCCAGCAGCCAAGAGGGTAGGATAGCGGCAGATACGCAGTATTTT.

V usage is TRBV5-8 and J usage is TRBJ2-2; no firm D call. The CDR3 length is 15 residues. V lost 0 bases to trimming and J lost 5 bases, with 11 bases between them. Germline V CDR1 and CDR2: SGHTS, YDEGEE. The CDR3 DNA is TGTGCCAGCAGCTTGGGGCCCCTGACTACCGGGGAGCTGTTTTTT. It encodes CASSLGPLTTGELFF.

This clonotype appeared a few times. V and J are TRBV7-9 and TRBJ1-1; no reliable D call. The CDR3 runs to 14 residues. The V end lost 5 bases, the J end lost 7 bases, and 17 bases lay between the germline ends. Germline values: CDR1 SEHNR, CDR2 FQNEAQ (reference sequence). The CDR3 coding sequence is TGTGCCAGCAGCCTCTTGTCCCAGGAGCATGAAGCTTTCTTT. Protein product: CASSLLSQEHEAFF.

This CDR3 reads CASSFIPGQGIYEQYF. The CDR3 DNA is TGTGCCAGCAGCTTCATCCCGGGACAGGGGATCTACGAGCAGTACTTC. The V and J genes are TRBV7-2 and TRBJ2-7, with TRBD1 identical over 10 bases. The germline gives CDR1 SGHTA, CDR2 FQGNSA. V gave up 3 bases and J gave up 3 bases; unmatched junction bases: 8. This CDR3 is 16 amino acids long.

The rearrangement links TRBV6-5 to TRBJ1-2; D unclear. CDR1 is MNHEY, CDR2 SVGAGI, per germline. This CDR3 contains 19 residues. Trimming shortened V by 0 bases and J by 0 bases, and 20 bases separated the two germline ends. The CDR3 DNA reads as TGTGCCAGCAGTTACTCGACATGGTACACGGAACTTTCTAACTATGGCTACACCTTC. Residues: CASSYSTWYTELSNYGYTF.

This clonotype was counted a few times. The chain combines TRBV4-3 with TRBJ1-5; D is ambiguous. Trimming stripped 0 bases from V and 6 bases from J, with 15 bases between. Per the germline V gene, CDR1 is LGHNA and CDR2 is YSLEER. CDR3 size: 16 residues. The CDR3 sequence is CASSQDFIRGSQPQHF. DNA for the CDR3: TGCGCCAGCAGCCAAGATTTTATTCGCGGCTCTCAGCCCCAGCATTTT.

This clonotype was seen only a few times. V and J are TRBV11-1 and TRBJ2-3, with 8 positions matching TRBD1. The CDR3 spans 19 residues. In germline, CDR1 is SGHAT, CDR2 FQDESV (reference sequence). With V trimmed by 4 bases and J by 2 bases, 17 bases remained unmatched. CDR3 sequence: CASSSSLLQGDENTDTQYF. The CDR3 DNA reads TGTGCCAGCAGCTCCAGCCTGCTACAGGGGGACGAGAACACAGATACGCAGTATTTT. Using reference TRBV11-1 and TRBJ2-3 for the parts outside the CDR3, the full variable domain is EAEVAQSPRYKITEKSQAVAFWCDPISGHATLYWYRQILGQGPELLVQFQDESVVDDSQLPKDRFSAERLKGVDSTLKIQPAELGDSAMYLCASSSSLLQGDENTDTQYFGPGTRLTVL.

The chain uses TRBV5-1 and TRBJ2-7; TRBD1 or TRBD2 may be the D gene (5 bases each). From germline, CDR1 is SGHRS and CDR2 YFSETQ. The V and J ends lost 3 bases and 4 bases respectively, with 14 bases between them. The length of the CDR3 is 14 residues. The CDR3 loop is CASSSMLGGYEQYF. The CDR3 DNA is TGCGCCAGCAGCTCGATGCTTGGGGGTTACGAGCAGTACTTC.

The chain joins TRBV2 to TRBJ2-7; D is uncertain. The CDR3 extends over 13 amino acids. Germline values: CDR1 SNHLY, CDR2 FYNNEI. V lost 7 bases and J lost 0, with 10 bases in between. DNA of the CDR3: TGTGCCAGCACTTGCGGATTCTCCTACGAGCAGTACTTC. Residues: CASTCGFSYEQYF.

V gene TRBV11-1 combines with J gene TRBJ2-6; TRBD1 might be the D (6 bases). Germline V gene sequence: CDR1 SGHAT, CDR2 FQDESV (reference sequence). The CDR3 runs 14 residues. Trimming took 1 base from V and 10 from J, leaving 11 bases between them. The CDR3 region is CASSLDSTGNVLTF. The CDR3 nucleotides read TGTGCCAGCAGCTTAGACTCAACAGGGAACGTCCTGACTTTC. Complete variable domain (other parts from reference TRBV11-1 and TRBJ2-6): EAEVAQSPRYKITEKSQAVAFWCDPISGHATLYWYRQILGQGPELLVQFQDESVVDDSQLPKDRFSAERLKGVDSTLKIQPAELGDSAMYLCASSLDSTGNVLTFGAGSRLTVL.

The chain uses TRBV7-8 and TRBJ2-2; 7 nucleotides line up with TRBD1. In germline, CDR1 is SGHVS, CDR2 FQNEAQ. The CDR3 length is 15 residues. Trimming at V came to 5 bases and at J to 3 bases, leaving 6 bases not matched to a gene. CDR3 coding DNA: TGTGCCAGCAGCCCGAGGGGGCCGGACACCGGGGAGCTGTTTTTT. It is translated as CASSPRGPDTGELFF.

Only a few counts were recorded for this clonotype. Here the CDR3 DNA reads TGTGCCAGCAGCCCTAGGACAGGGTTTGTCCGCGAGCAGTACTTC. Its protein is CASSPRTGFVREQYF. V is TRBV7-2 and J is TRBJ2-7; 8 positions match TRBD1. The ends lost 5 bases at V and 6 bases at J; junction bases unmatched: 12. Germline values: CDR1 SGHTA, CDR2 FQGNSA. The CDR3 is made up of 15 amino acids.

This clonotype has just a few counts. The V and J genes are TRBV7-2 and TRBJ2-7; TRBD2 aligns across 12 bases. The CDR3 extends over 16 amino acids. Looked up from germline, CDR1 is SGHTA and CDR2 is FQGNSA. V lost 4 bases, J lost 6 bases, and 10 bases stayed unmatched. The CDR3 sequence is CASSSSTTSGSLEQYF. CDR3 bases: TGTGCCAGCAGCTCGTCCACGACTAGCGGGAGTCTCGAGCAGTACTTC.

The CDR3 reads CASSRLADEQFF. The DNA for the CDR3 is TGTGCCAGCAGCCGACTAGCGGATGAGCAGTTCTTC. V gene TRBV6-2 or TRBV6-3 combines with J gene TRBJ2-1; 9 bases agree with TRBD2. V was pared by 6 bases and J by 8 bases, with 2 bases of the junction left unmatched. The CDR3 sequence is 12 residues long. Germline CDR1 MNHEY, CDR2 SVGEGT.

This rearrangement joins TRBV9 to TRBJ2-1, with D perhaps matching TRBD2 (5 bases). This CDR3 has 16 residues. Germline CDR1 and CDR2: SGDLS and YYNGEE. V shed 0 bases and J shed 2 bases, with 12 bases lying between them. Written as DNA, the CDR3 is TGTGCCAGCAGCGTAGATAGGCGGGCAGCCTACAATGAGCAGTTCTTC. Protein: CASSVDRRAAYNEQFF.

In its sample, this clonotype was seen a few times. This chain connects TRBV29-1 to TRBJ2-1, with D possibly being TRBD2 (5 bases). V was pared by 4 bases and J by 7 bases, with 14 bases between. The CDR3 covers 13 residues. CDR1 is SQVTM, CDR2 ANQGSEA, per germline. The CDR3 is CSVAPAVGNEQFF. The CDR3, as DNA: TGCAGCGTTGCCCCAGCGGTTGGGAATGAGCAGTTCTTC.

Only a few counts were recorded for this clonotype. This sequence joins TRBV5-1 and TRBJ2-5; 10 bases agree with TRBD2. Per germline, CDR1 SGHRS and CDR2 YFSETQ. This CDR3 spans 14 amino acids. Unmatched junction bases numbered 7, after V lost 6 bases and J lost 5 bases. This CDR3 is CASNSGRAVETQYF. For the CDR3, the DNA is TGCGCCAGCAACAGCGGGAGGGCCGTGGAGACCCAGTACTTC.

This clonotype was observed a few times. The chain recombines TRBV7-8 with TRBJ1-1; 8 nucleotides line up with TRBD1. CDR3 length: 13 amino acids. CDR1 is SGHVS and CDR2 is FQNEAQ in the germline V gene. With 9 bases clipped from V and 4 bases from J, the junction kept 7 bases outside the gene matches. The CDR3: CASQGAPGTEAFF. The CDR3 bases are TGTGCCAGTCAGGGGGCGCCGGGCACTGAAGCTTTCTTT.

In nucleotides, the CDR3 is TGTGCCAGCAGGGTGGGGCAGAACACCGGGGAGCTGTTTTTT. Its translation is CASRVGQNTGELFF. The gene calls are TRBV2 and TRBJ2-2; D might be TRBD1 (5 bases). Germline CDR1 and CDR2: SNHLY and FYNNEI. This CDR3 is 14 amino acids long. V was clipped by 6 bases and J by 1 base, with 9 bases between them.

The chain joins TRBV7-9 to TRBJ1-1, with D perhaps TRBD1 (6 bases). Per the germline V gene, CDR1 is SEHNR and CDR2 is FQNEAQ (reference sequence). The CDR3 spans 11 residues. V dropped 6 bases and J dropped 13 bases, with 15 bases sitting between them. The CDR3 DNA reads TGTGCCAGCAGTCGGATACAGGGCGGTTTCTTT. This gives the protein CASSRIQGGFF.

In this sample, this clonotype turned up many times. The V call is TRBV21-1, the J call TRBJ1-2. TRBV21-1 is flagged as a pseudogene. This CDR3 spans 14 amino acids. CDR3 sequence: CASSKYWRNYGYTF. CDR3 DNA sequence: TGTGCCAGCAGCAAATATTGGAGAAACTATGGCTACACCTTC.

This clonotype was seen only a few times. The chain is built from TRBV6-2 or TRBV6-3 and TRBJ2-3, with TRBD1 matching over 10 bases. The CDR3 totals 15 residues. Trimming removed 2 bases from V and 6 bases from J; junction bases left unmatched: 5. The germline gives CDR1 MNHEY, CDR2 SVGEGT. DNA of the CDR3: TGTGCCAGCAGTTACCCGGGACAGGGGTGGGATACGCAGTATTTT. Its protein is CASSYPGQGWDTQYF.

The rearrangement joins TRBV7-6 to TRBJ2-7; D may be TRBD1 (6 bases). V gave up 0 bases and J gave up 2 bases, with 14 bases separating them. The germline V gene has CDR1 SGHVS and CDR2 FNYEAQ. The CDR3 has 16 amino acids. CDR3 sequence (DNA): TGTGCCAGCAGCTTAGCGCGGGCAGGGGATGCCTACGAGCAGTACTTC. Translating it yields CASSLARAGDAYEQYF.

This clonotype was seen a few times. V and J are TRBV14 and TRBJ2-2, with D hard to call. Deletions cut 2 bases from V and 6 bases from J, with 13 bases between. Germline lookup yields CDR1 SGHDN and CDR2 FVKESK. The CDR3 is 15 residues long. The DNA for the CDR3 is TGTGCCAGCAGCCAACAGAGACACCCGGCCGGGGAGCTGTTTTTT. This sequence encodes CASSQQRHPAGELFF.

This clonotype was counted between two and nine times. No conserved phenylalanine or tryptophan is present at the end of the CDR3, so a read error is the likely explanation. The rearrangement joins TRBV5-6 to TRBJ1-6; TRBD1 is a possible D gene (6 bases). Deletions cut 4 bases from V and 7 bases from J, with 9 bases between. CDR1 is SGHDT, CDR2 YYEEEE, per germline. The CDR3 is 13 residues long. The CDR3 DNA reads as TGTGCCAGCAGCGCGACAGGAAATTCACCCCTCCACCTT. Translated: CASSATGNSPLHL.